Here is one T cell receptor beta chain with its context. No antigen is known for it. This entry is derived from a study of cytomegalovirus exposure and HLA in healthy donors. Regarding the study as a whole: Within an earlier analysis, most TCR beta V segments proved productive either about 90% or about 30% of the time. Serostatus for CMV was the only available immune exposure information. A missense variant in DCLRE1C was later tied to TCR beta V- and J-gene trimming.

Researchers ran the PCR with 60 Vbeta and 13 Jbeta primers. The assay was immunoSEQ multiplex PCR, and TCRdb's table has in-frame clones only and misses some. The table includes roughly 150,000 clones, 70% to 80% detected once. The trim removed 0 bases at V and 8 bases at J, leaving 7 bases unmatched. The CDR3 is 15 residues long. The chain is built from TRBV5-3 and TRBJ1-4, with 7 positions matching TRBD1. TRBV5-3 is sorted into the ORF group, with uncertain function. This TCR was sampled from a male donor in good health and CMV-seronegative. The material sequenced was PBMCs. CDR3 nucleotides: TGTGCCAGAAGCTTGGACAGGGGAGAAGTAGAAAAACTGTTTTTT. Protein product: CARSLDRGEVEKLFF.